These 26 T cell receptor beta chains came from one sample sequenced in a study of cytomegalovirus exposure and HLA in healthy donors (dated 2017 in TCRdb). Library method: the immunoSEQ multiplex PCR assay. Here the immuneACCESS table is served through TCRdb, limited to in-frame sequences with V and J called. Missing clones are a known gap in these copies; in checked studies unresolved V genes cover under half, and the rest lacks a known reason. In this sample the table shows 150,000 to 200,000 clones, approximately 87% of which occur a single time. Roughly 5.7% of the sample is taken by the ten largest. Sequencing input: PBMCs. All receptors derive from a woman in her twenties or thirties in good health and CMV-seronegative.

Notes on this clone: Relative to the germline gene, one junction end is altered; a read error may explain this. The same CDR3 can be traced to other DNA sequences in this sample. V is TRBV5-1 and J is TRBJ2-7, with 8 bases identical to TRBD2. The CDR3 length is 13 residues. From germline, CDR1 is SGHRS and CDR2 YFSETQ. Here the CDR3 reads CASSREGSYEQYF. CDR3 DNA: TGCGCCAGCAGCCGGGAGGGGTCCTACGAGCAGTATTTC.

The chain joins TRBV19 to TRBJ2-7; D might be TRBD2 (6 bases). The germline gives CDR1 LNHDA, CDR2 SQIVND (reference sequence). Between the trimmed V and J ends, which lost 4 bases and 6 bases, there was a span of 16 bases. The CDR3 loop spans 14 amino acids. The CDR3 DNA reads as TGTGCCAGTAGTAGGCCAGGGAGGTCGTTCGAGCAGTACTTC. The encoded protein is CASSRPGRSFEQYF.

This clone was recorded once. The genes are TRBV5-1 and TRBJ2-7; weak D call: TRBD2 (6 bases). Per germline, CDR1 SGHRS and CDR2 YFSETQ. The V end lost 6 bases, the J end lost 2 bases, and 21 bases lay between the germline ends. The CDR3 is 16 residues long. The CDR3: CASTARPGLAPYEQYF. In DNA, the CDR3 is TGCGCCAGCACCGCCCGACCGGGACTTGCGCCCTACGAGCAGTACTTC.

The chain recombines TRBV11-2 with TRBJ1-2, with 7 nucleotides matching TRBD1. Trimming took 5 bases from V and 7 from J; bases not matched to a gene: 16. Germline-derived CDR1 and CDR2 are SGHAT and FQNNGV. There are 16 residues in the CDR3. The CDR3 loop reads CASSINRDSLFFGYTF. CDR3 DNA: TGTGCCAGCAGCATAAACCGGGACAGCCTTTTTTTTGGCTACACCTTC.

In its sample, this clone was seen once. The CDR3 is CAGGGRGASGANVLTF. In DNA form, the CDR3 reads TGTGCCGGGGGGGGCAGGGGAGCTAGTGGGGCCAACGTCCTGACTTTC. The chain is built from TRBV6-6 and TRBJ2-6; the D gene is possibly TRBD2 (7 bases). The CDR3 spans 16 residues. Trimming stripped 11 bases from V and 3 bases from J, with 20 bases between. CDR1 and CDR2 from the germline V gene are MNHNY and SVGAGI (reference sequence).

The chain uses TRBV2 and TRBJ2-1, with 8 bases identical to TRBD2. This CDR3 has 13 amino acids. The germline gives CDR1 SNHLY, CDR2 FYNNEI. With 7 bases clipped from V and 4 bases from J, the junction kept 3 bases outside the gene matches. The DNA of the CDR3 is TGTGCCAGCAAGGCTAGCGGGTACAATGAGCAGTTCTTC. This encodes CASKASGYNEQFF.

V and J are TRBV12-5 and TRBJ1-1; D not resolved. The CDR3 sequence is 13 residues long. Germline V gives CDR1 LGHNT, CDR2 FRNRAP. V shed 8 bases and J shed 1 base, with 11 bases lying between them. The CDR3 bases are TGTGCTAGTCTCTTACAGACGAACACTGAAGCTTTCTTT. Its translation is CASLLQTNTEAFF.

This rearrangement joins TRBV6-1 to TRBJ1-4; possibly TRBD1 for D (6 bases). The V gene's germline CDR1 is MNHNS and CDR2 SASEGT. There are 17 residues in the CDR3. Trimming shortened V by 3 bases and J by 0 bases, and 14 bases separated the two germline ends. CDR3 region: CASSDQGLRSTNEKLFF. CDR3 DNA sequence: TGTGCCAGCAGTGACCAGGGGCTGAGATCAACTAATGAAAAACTGTTTTTT.

J is TRBJ2-2 and V is TRBV7-2; no firm D call. Trimming pared 1 base from V and 1 base from J, leaving 7 bases between. Germline CDR1 is SGHTA and CDR2 is FQGNSA. The CDR3 runs 15 residues. The CDR3: CASSLGQENTGELFF. CDR3 DNA sequence: TGTGCCAGCAGCTTAGGGCAGGAGAACACCGGGGAGCTGTTTTTT.

The chain joins TRBV5-6 to TRBJ1-1, with a possible D match to TRBD1 (5 bases). Germline V gene lookup returns CDR1 SGHDT and CDR2 YYEEEE. V lost 4 bases, J lost 1 base, and 5 bases lay in between. The CDR3 is 12 amino acids. The CDR3 DNA sequence: TGTGCCAGCAGCACAGGGAACACTGAAGCTTTCTTT. It translates to CASSTGNTEAFF.

This chain joins TRBV10-2 and TRBJ2-3; 7 positions match TRBD2. Germline V lookup: CDR1 WSHSY, CDR2 SAAADI. The CDR3 has 14 amino acids. Trimming removed 9 bases from V and 2 bases from J; junction bases left unmatched: 8. The CDR3 DNA follows: TGCGCCAGTCGAGCGGGACCAAACACAGATACGCAGTATTTT. This gives the protein CASRAGPNTDTQYF.

V and J are TRBV14 and TRBJ2-5, with D possibly being TRBD2 (6 bases). Germline V lookup: CDR1 SGHDN, CDR2 FVKESK. The CDR3 covers 13 residues. The ends were cut back, 1 base at V and 7 bases at J, with 10 bases in the middle. The CDR3 protein is CASSQATAGTQYF. As DNA, the CDR3 is TGTGCCAGCAGCCAAGCTACAGCGGGGACCCAGTACTTC.

The chain carries TRBV15 and TRBJ2-5, with 8 nucleotides matching TRBD1. V trimming: 2 bases; J trimming: 4 bases; junction bases outside the gene matches: 3. This CDR3 contains 14 residues. Germline V gene lookup returns CDR1 LNHNV and CDR2 YYDKDF (reference sequence). CDR3 loop: CATSRQGAGETQYF. The CDR3 region has the DNA TGTGCCACCAGCAGACAGGGGGCTGGAGAGACCCAGTACTTC.

J is TRBJ1-5 and V is TRBV19; unclear D gene. In germline, CDR1 is LNHDA, CDR2 SQIVND (reference sequence). Trimming took off 3 bases at V and 7 bases at J, with 13 bases between the two ends. CDR3 size: 14 residues. CDR3 coding DNA: TGTGCCAGTAGTATTTTGGTGGGCGGACAGCCCCAGCATTTT. It encodes CASSILVGGQPQHF.

The chain recombines TRBV7-2 with TRBJ2-7; D ambiguous. The CDR3 has 13 residues. V lost 5 bases and J lost 1, with 9 bases in between. CDR1 SGHTA and CDR2 FQGNSA come from the germline V gene. As DNA, the CDR3 is TGTGCCAGCAGCCATTTGACTTCCTACGAGCAGTACTTC. Amino acids: CASSHLTSYEQYF.

The V call is TRBV4-1, the J call TRBJ2-2; 7 nucleotides align to TRBD2. V was clipped by 0 bases and J by 6 bases; unmatched bases: 10. CDR1 and CDR2 (germline): MGHRA, YSYEKL. This CDR3 has 17 residues. CDR3 in DNA: TGCGCCAGCAGCCAAGATGTTTGGCGGGAGAAGCCCGGGGAGCTGTTTTTT. Protein sequence: CASSQDVWREKPGELFF.

The V call is TRBV18, the J call TRBJ2-2; 9 nucleotides align to TRBD2. The germline gives CDR1 KGHSH, CDR2 LQKENI. The length of the CDR3 is 15 residues. V lost 3 bases to trimming and J lost 2 bases; unmatched junction nucleotides: 1. The CDR3 region has the DNA TGTGCCAGCTCACCTAGCGGGGGAAACACCGGGGAGCTGTTTTTT. This codes for CASSPSGGNTGELFF.

The chain combines TRBV13 with TRBJ2-4; D remains ambiguous. The germline V gene has CDR1 PRHDT and CDR2 FYEKMQ (reference sequence). V lost 2 bases and J 0 bases, leaving 2 bases between the germline ends. The CDR3 is 13 amino acids. The CDR3 nucleotides read TGTGCCAGCAGCTTATTAGCCAAAAACATTCAGTACTTC. Protein product: CASSLLAKNIQYF.

The chain combines TRBV9 with TRBJ2-7, with 9 positions matching TRBD1. The CDR3 runs to 18 residues. Per germline, CDR1 SGDLS and CDR2 YYNGEE. Unmatched junction bases numbered 19, after V lost 4 bases and J lost 5 bases. The DNA for the CDR3 is TGTGCCAGCAGCCTAGGGGCAACTTCTTGGGACAGGGAGGACGAGCAGTACTTC. This translates into CASSLGATSWDREDEQYF.

The chain joins TRBV7-3 to TRBJ2-7, with 8 bases fitting TRBD1. The germline gives CDR1 SGHTA, CDR2 FQGTGA. J gave up 1 base and V 2 bases, and 7 bases lay outside the gene matches. The CDR3 loop spans 16 amino acids. CDR3 nucleotides: TGTGCCAGCAGCTTAGGAAGTAACAGGGGGTCCTACGAGCAGTACTTC. Translating gives CASSLGSNRGSYEQYF.

The rearrangement links TRBV9 to TRBJ1-6; 11 bases align to TRBD1. J gave up 3 bases and V 3 bases, and 11 bases lay outside the gene matches. Per the germline V gene, CDR1 is SGDLS and CDR2 is YYNGEE. CDR3 length: 19 residues. CDR3 sequence (DNA): TGTGCCAGCAGCGCGGTCCCGGGACAGGGGGACCGCTATAATTCACCCCTCCACTTT. This gives the protein CASSAVPGQGDRYNSPLHF.

The chain recombines TRBV16 with TRBJ1-5; 7 bases line up with TRBD1. CDR1 is KGHSY and CDR2 is FQNENV in the germline V gene. The CDR3 is made up of 15 amino acids. V trimming: 0 bases; J trimming: 4 bases; junction bases outside the gene matches: 3. In DNA, the CDR3 is TGTGCCAGCAGCCAATCGACAGGGAGAAATCAGCCCCAGCATTTT. Protein sequence: CASSQSTGRNQPQHF.

The rearrangement links TRBV19 to TRBJ2-7; the D is unclear. V lost 1 base and J lost 1, with 8 bases in between. The CDR3 has 14 residues. Germline CDR1 and CDR2: LNHDA and SQIVND (reference sequence). The CDR3 coding sequence is TGTGCCAGTAGTATAGCTGGGCTGTCCTACGAGCAGTACTTC. This translates into CASSIAGLSYEQYF.

V usage is TRBV25-1 and J usage is TRBJ1-1, with 10 bases lining up with TRBD1. The CDR3 contains 17 residues. The J segment lost 0 bases and the V segment lost 5 bases, leaving 9 bases of the junction unmatched. Per germline, CDR1 MGHDK and CDR2 SYGVNS. The CDR3 protein is CASSPRMGQGMNTEAFF. The CDR3 nucleotides read TGTGCCAGCAGTCCCCGGATGGGACAGGGGATGAACACTGAAGCTTTCTTT.

This chain uses TRBV27 with TRBJ2-6; D ambiguous. This CDR3 contains 16 residues. Per the germline V gene, CDR1 is MNHEY and CDR2 is SMNVEV (reference sequence). The V end lost 7 bases, the J end lost 0 bases, and 13 bases lay between the germline ends. The CDR3 bases are TGTGCCAGCACCCCCACACAGATCTCTGGGGCCAACGTCCTGACTTTC. This sequence encodes CASTPTQISGANVLTF.

The V gene is TRBV19, the J gene TRBJ2-2; tentative D call: TRBD1 (6 bases). The CDR3 spans 14 residues. V was clipped by 1 base and J by 6 bases, with 9 bases between them. Germline CDR1 and CDR2: LNHDA and SQIVND (reference sequence). CDR3: CASSIVGGAGELFF. CDR3 coding DNA: TGTGCCAGTAGTATAGTAGGGGGAGCCGGGGAGCTGTTTTTT.